The 18 T cell receptor beta chains below all came from one sample that was sequenced in a study of PD-1 blockade in classical Hodgkin lymphoma. Produced via immunoSEQ multiplex PCR; TCRdb's table is partial and in-frame only. The sample lists about 60,000 clones, under 95% seen once, with 9% to 12% in the top ten. Documented time point: cycle 4 day 1 (C4D1), after less than 7 weeks of nivolumab. Exposure to brentuximab vedotin varied, and each patient had relapsed following autologous stem cell transplantation. The sample in question was peripheral blood mononuclear cells (PBMCs), obtained before the fourth cycle of nivolumab. The receptors originated from a human donor with classical Hodgkin lymphoma.

The chain recombines TRBV19 with TRBJ2-3; D not certain. Trimming took off 6 bases at V and 5 bases at J, with 12 bases between the two ends. The length of the CDR3 is 13 residues. CDR1 LNHDA and CDR2 SQIVND come from the germline V gene (reference sequence). In DNA, the CDR3 is TGTGCCAGTAGCCCAACCGTTGAAGATACGCAGTATTTT. Translated: CASSPTVEDTQYF.

V and J are TRBV6-5 and TRBJ2-5; D unresolved. CDR1 and CDR2 from the germline V gene are MNHEY and SVGAGI. Trimming removed 0 bases from V and 5 bases from J, with 10 bases in between. The CDR3 runs to 14 residues. CDR3 region: CASSYSPYSETQYF. For the CDR3, the DNA is TGTGCCAGCAGTTACTCACCTTACAGCGAGACCCAGTACTTC.

The gene calls are TRBV7-3 and TRBJ2-1; D may match TRBD1 or TRBD2 (5 bases each). V lost 2 bases to trimming and J lost 9 bases, with 8 bases between them. This CDR3 region has 12 residues. Germline values: CDR1 SGHTA, CDR2 FQGTGA. The CDR3 region is CASSLYGGEQFF. The CDR3 DNA is TGTGCCAGCAGCTTATATGGGGGTGAGCAGTTCTTC.

The rearrangement joins TRBV2 to TRBJ1-5; 7 nucleotides align to TRBD1. The J segment lost 5 bases and the V segment lost 6 bases, leaving 7 bases of the junction unmatched. Germline V CDR1 and CDR2: SNHLY, FYNNEI. This CDR3 comprises 14 residues. The CDR3: CASSQDRSYQPQHF. In DNA form, the CDR3 reads TGTGCCAGCAGCCAGGACAGGTCCTATCAGCCCCAGCATTTT. Full variable domain (rest looked up from reference TRBV2 and TRBJ1-5): EPEVTQTPSHQVTQMGQEVILRCVPISNHLYFYWYRQILGQKVEFLVSFYNNEISEKSEIFDDQFSVERPDGSNFTLKIRSTKLEDSAMYFCASSQDRSYQPQHFGDGTRLSIL.

This clone was observed once. J is TRBJ2-3 and V is TRBV5-5; D unclear. Trimming shortened V by 2 bases and J by 5 bases, and 12 bases separated the two germline ends. Germline V gives CDR1 SGHKS, CDR2 YYEKEE (reference sequence). This CDR3 has 14 residues. The CDR3 coding sequence is TGTGCCAGCAGCTTAGCTTCGTCGGGAGATACGCAGTATTTT. It yields the protein CASSLASSGDTQYF.

A single count supports this clone. The chain couples TRBV30 to TRBJ1-3, with D possibly TRBD1 on 5 matching bases. CDR1 GTSNPN and CDR2 SVGIG come from the germline V gene (reference sequence). V was pared by 0 bases and J by 4 bases, with 13 bases between. CDR3 size: 15 residues. The CDR3 protein is CAWSVGTASGNTIYF. CDR3 coding DNA: TGTGCCTGGAGTGTCGGGACGGCCTCGGGAAACACCATATATTTT.

The chain couples TRBV9 to TRBJ2-3, with 8 bases matching TRBD2. The CDR3 sequence is 16 residues long. V lost 5 bases and J lost 11; bases outside the gene matches: 19. Germline assignment: CDR1 SGDLS and CDR2 YYNGEE. The CDR3 reads CASSPPGTRSGRRQYF. The CDR3 nucleotides are TGTGCCAGCAGTCCACCCGGGACTAGGTCCGGTCGGAGGCAGTATTTT.

The chain links TRBV6-5 to TRBJ2-1; TRBD1 matches at 9 bases. The CDR3 totals 15 residues. V shed 2 bases, J shed 6 bases, and the junction held 5 bases outside the gene matches. Germline V lookup: CDR1 MNHEY, CDR2 SVGAGI. In DNA, the CDR3 is TGTGCCAGCAGTTACGGGACAGGGTCGGCCAATGAGCAGTTCTTC. Translating gives CASSYGTGSANEQFF.

The CDR3 protein is CASSLGGIETQYF. The CDR3, as DNA: TGTGCCAGCAGCTTGGGGGGGATTGAAACCCAGTACTTC. This chain links TRBV5-6 with TRBJ2-5; D might be TRBD1 or TRBD2, each matching 5 bases. Trimming shortened V by 0 bases and J by 8 bases, and 11 bases separated the two germline ends. There are 13 residues in the CDR3. Germline lookup yields CDR1 SGHDT and CDR2 YYEEEE.

The CDR3, as DNA: TGTGCCAGCAGTGAAAGCCAGGGGGTAGGCTACGAGCAGTACTTC. This encodes CASSESQGVGYEQYF. The genes are TRBV6-1 and TRBJ2-7, with 7 bases that match TRBD1. Germline V gives CDR1 MNHNS, CDR2 SASEGT. Trimming removed 2 bases from V and 3 bases from J; junction bases left unmatched: 7. There are 15 residues in the CDR3.

V gene TRBV27 combines with J gene TRBJ1-2; tentatively, D is TRBD1 (6 bases). CDR3 length equals 15 residues. Trimming removed 0 bases at V and 6 bases at J, with 14 bases between. Germline V gives CDR1 MNHEY, CDR2 SMNVEV (reference sequence). For the CDR3, the DNA is TGTGCCAGCAGTTTATCCGGGACACCGGGAGATGGCTACACCTTC. Amino acid sequence: CASSLSGTPGDGYTF.

The CDR3 coding sequence is TGTGCCAGCTACACAGGGGGTGGCGGGTCTTATGGCTACACCTTC. It yields the protein CASYTGGGGSYGYTF. The chain is built from TRBV6-1 and TRBJ1-2, with 8 bases lining up with TRBD1. The CDR3 consists of 15 residues. Germline V gives CDR1 MNHNS, CDR2 SASEGT. V trimming: 8 bases; J trimming: 5 bases; junction bases outside the gene matches: 13.

The chain couples TRBV5-4 to TRBJ2-3, with 7 positions matching TRBD2. Germline V gives CDR1 SGHNT, CDR2 YYREEE (reference sequence). The CDR3 spans 14 residues. V gave up 5 bases and J gave up 2 bases; unmatched junction bases: 5. CDR3 sequence reads: CASRKSGNTDTQYF. The CDR3 nucleotides are TGTGCCAGCAGAAAGAGCGGGAACACAGATACGCAGTATTTT.

The chain recombines TRBV6-4 with TRBJ1-4; maybe TRBD1 (5 bases). Trimming shortened V by 4 bases and J by 3 bases, and 12 bases separated the two germline ends. CDR1 MRHNA and CDR2 SNTAGT come from the germline V gene. This CDR3 is built from 15 residues. The CDR3 DNA reads as TGTGCCAGCAGTGTGACAGATTCAGCTAATGAAAAACTGTTTTTT. Translating it yields CASSVTDSANEKLFF.

The chain uses TRBV7-9 and TRBJ1-1, with 9 bases that match TRBD1. Trimming took 4 bases from V and 0 from J; bases not matched to a gene: 6. Germline-derived CDR1 and CDR2 are SEHNR and FQNEAQ (reference sequence). The CDR3 extends over 16 amino acids. The CDR3 spells CASSSPRTGVNTEAFF. Written as DNA, the CDR3 is TGTGCCAGCAGCTCGCCCCGGACAGGGGTGAACACTGAAGCTTTCTTT.

This rearrangement joins TRBV4-1 to TRBJ1-1; D gene ambiguous. Germline CDR1 reads MGHRA; CDR2 reads YSYEKL. V was cut by 1 base and J by 4 bases, with 13 bases left in between. The CDR3 covers 15 residues. The CDR3 protein is CASSQGELVGTEAFF. For the CDR3, the DNA is TGCGCCAGCAGCCAAGGCGAGCTTGTCGGCACTGAAGCTTTCTTT.

V is TRBV4-1 and J is TRBJ1-4; D gene unclear. This CDR3 region has 13 residues. With 5 bases removed from V and 4 bases from J, the gap between germline ends came to 8 bases. CDR1 is MGHRA, CDR2 YSYEKL, per germline. The CDR3 DNA reads as TGCGCCAGCAGCGCGACACGTAATGAAAAACTGTTTTTT. Translated: CASSATRNEKLFF.

V and J are TRBV27 and TRBJ1-2, with D hard to call. The germline V gene encodes CDR1 MNHEY and CDR2 SMNVEV (reference sequence). The V end lost 6 bases, the J end lost 2 bases, and 7 bases lay between the germline ends. The CDR3 has 12 amino acids. The CDR3 loop is CASRADNYGYTF. In DNA form, the CDR3 reads TGTGCCAGCAGGGCGGACAACTATGGCTACACCTTC.